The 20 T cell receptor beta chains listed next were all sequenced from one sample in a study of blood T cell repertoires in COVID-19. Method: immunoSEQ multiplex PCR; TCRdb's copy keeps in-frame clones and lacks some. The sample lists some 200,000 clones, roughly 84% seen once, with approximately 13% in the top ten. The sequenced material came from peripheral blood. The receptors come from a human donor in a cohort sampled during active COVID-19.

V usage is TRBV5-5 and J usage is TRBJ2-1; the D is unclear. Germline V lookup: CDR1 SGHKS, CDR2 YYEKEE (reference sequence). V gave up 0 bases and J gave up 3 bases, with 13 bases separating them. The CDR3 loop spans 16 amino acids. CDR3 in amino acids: CASSLAYSPLYNEQFF. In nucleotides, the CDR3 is TGTGCCAGCAGCTTGGCTTACTCCCCACTCTACAATGAGCAGTTCTTC.

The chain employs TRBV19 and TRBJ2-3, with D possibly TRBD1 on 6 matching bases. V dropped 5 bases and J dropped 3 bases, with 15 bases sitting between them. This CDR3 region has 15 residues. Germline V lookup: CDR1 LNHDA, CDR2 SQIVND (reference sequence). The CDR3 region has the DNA TGTGCCAGTAGTCCTGGGGGCAGGGTAACAGATACGCAGTATTTT. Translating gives CASSPGGRVTDTQYF. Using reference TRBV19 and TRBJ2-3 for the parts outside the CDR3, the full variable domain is DGGITQSPKYLFRKEGQNVTLSCEQNLNHDAMYWYRQDPGQGLRLIYYSQIVNDFQKGDIAEGYSVSREKKESFPLTVTSAQKNPTAFYLCASSPGGRVTDTQYFGPGTRLTVL.

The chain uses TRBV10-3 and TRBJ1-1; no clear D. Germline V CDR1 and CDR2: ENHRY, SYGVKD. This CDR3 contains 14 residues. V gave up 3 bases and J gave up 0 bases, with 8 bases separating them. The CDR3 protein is CAISDGNMNTEAFF. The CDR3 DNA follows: TGTGCCATCAGTGATGGTAACATGAACACTGAAGCTTTCTTT.

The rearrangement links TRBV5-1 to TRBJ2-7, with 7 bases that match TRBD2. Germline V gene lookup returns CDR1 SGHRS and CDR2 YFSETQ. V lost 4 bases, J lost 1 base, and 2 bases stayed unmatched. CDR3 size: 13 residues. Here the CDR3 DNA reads TGCGCCAGCAGCGGGGACTATTCCTACGAGCAGTACTTC. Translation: CASSGDYSYEQYF. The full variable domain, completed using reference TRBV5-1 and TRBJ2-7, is KAGVTQTPRYLIKTRGQQVTLSCSPISGHRSVSWYQQTPGQGLQFLFEYFSETQRNKGNFPGRFSGRQFSNSRSEMNVSTLELGDSALYLCASSGDYSYEQYFGPGTRLTVT.

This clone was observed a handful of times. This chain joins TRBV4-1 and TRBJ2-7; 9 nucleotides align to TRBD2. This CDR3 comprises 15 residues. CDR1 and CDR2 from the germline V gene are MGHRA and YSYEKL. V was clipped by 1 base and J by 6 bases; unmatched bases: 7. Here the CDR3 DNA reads TGCGCCAGCAGCCAAGGGTGGCGGGAGGGTGTCGAGCAGTACTTC. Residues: CASSQGWREGVEQYF.

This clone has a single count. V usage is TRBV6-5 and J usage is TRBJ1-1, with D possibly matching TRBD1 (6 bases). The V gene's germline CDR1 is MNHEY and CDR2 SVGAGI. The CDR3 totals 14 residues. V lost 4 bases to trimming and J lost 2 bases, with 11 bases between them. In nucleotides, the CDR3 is TGTGCCAGCAGTTGGGATGGGGGCAACACTGAAGCTTTCTTT. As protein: CASSWDGGNTEAFF.

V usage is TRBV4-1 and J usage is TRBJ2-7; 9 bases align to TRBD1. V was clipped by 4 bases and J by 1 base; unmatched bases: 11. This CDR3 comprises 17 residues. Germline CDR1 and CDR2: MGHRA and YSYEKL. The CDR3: CASSRPGQGIMSYEQYF. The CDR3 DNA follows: TGCGCCAGCAGCCGACCGGGACAGGGCATCATGTCCTACGAGCAGTACTTC.

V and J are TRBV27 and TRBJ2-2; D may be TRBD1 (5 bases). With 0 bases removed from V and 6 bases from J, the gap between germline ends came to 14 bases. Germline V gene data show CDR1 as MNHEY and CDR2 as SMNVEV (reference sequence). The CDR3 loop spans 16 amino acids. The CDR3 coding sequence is TGTGCCAGCAGTTTATCGACGACAGTGCGTGCCGGGGAGCTGTTTTTT. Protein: CASSLSTTVRAGELFF.

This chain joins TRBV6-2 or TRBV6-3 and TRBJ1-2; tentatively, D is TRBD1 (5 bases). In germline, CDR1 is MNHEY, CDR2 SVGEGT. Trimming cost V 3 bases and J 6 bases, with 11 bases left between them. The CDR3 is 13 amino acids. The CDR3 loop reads CASSYILQDGYTF. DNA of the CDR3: TGTGCCAGCAGTTATATCTTACAGGATGGCTACACCTTC.

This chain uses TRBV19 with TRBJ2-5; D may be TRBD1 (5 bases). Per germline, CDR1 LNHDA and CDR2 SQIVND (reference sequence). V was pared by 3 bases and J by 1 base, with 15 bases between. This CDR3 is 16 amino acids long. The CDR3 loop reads CASSMGWAGPQETQYF. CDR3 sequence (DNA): TGTGCCAGTAGTATGGGGTGGGCAGGGCCCCAAGAGACCCAGTACTTC.

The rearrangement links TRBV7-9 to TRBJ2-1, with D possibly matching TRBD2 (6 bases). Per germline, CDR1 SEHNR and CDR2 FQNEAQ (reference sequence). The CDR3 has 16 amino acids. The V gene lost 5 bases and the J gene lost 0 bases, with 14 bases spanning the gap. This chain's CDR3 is CASSPGTGSSYNEQFF. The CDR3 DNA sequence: TGTGCCAGCAGCCCCGGGACTGGGAGCTCCTACAATGAGCAGTTCTTC.

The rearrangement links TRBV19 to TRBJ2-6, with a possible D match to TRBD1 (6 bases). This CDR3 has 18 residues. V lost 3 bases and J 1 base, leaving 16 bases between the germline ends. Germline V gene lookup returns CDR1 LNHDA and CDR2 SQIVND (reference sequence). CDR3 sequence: CASSIVTGIFSGANVLTF. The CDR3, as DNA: TGTGCCAGTAGTATCGTGACAGGTATTTTTTCTGGGGCCAACGTCCTGACTTTC.

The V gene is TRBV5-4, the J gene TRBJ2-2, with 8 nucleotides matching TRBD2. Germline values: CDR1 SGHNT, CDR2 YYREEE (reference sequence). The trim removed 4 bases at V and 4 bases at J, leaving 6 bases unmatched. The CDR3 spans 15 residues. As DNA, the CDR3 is TGTGCCAGCAGCCCCTTAGCGGGGCCCACCGGGGAGCTGTTTTTT. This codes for CASSPLAGPTGELFF.

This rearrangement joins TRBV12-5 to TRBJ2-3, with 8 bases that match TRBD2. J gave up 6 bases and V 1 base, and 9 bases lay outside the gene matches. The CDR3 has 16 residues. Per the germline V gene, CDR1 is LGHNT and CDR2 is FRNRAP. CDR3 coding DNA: TGTGCTAGTGGTTTGGGGGTAGCGGGACAATTTGATACGCAGTATTTT. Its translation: CASGLGVAGQFDTQYF.

The CDR3: CSAGRGTGNEKLFF. The CDR3 DNA is TGCAGCGCTGGCAGGGGGACAGGGAATGAAAAACTGTTTTTT. The J gene is TRBJ1-4, the V gene TRBV29-1, with 9 bases matching TRBD1. This CDR3 has 14 residues. Germline V gives CDR1 SQVTM, CDR2 ANQGSEA. Trimming removed 7 bases from V and 5 bases from J; junction bases left unmatched: 8.

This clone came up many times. DNA for the CDR3: TGTGCCTGGAGTGTACGTAGGGGTGCCCTTGGCTACACCTTC. Its translation: CAWSVRRGALGYTF. The chain carries TRBV30 and TRBJ1-2; D may be TRBD1 (5 bases). The V end lost 0 bases, the J end lost 7 bases, and 15 bases lay between the germline ends. The CDR3 spans 14 residues. In germline, CDR1 is GTSNPN, CDR2 SVGIG (reference sequence).

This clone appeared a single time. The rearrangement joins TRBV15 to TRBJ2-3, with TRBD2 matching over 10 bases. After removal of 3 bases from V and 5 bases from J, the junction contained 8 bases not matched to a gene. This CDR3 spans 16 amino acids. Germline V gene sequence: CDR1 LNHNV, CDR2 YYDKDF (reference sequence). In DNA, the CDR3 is TGTGCCACCAGCAGGGCTAGCGGGAGTAGGGGAGATACGCAGTATTTT. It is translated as CATSRASGSRGDTQYF.

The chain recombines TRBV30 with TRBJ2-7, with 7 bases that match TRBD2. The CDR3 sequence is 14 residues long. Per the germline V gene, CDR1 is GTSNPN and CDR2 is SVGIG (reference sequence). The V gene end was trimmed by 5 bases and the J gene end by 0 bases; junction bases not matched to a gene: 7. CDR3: CAWRLAESSYEQYF. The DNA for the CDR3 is TGTGCCTGGCGTCTAGCGGAAAGCTCCTACGAGCAGTACTTC.

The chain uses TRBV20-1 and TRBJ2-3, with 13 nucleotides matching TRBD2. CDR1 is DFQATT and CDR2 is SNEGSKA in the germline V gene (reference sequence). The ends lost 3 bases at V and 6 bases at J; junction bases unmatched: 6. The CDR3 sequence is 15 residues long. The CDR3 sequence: CSASKLAGGADTQYF. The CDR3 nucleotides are TGCAGTGCTAGTAAACTAGCGGGAGGGGCGGATACGCAGTATTTT.

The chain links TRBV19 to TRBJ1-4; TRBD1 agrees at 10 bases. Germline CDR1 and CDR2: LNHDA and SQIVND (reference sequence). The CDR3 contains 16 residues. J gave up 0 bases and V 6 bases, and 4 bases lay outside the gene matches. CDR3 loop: CASSDDRGPTNEKLFF. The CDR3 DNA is TGTGCCAGTAGCGACGACAGGGGGCCAACTAATGAAAAACTGTTTTTT.